Each of the 7 T cell receptor beta chains below was sequenced from the same sample in a study of Graves' ophthalmopathy and Graves' hyperthyroidism (dated by TCRdb to 2016 to 2019). This sample was sequenced with an Illumina HiSeq 2000. For repertoire sequencing, the TCR beta CDR3 regions were amplified from RNA transcripts. The first round was an RT-PCR using HTBI primers with the Qiagen OneStep RT-PCR kit, and this first round was followed by a second-round multiplex PCR, then size selection and purification. Starting from the raw public reads, TCRdb applied fastp trimming at Q25, assembled clones with MiXCR and retained in-frame beta chains. For every CDR3 protein sequence, its rows merge into one entry that carries the most common genes and DNA. Recorded for this sample are 500,000 to 800,000 distinct CDR3 sequences; roughly 41% of them occurred a single time. The biggest ten clones account for under 3.5% of the sample.

Input material: peripheral blood. The receptors were sampled from an adult man with Graves' ophthalmopathy.

In its sample, this clonotype was seen a few times. The chain has TRBV29-1 and TRBJ2-7; 10 bases agree with TRBD2. The J segment lost 2 bases and the V segment lost 1 base, leaving 11 bases of the junction unmatched. CDR1 is SQVTM and CDR2 is ANQGSEA in the germline V gene. CDR3 size: 17 residues. CDR3 DNA: TGCAGCGTTGAAGTATTTACTAGCGGGATTTCCACCTACGAGCAGTACTTC. It yields the protein CSVEVFTSGISTYEQYF.

The chain links TRBV4-1 to TRBJ2-7; D unclear. CDR1 and CDR2 from the germline V gene are MGHRA and YSYEKL. The V and J ends lost 1 base and 3 bases respectively, with 10 bases between them. The CDR3 contains 14 residues. CDR3 sequence (DNA): TGCGCCAGCAGCCAAGGAAACGCGGTCTACGAGCAGTACTTC. It codes for CASSQGNAVYEQYF.

This clonotype was observed many times. CDR3 loop: CASSLVRGSAHTEAFF. The CDR3 DNA is TGTGCCAGCAGCTTAGTAAGGGGCTCGGCTCACACTGAAGCTTTCTTT. The chain combines TRBV7-9 with TRBJ1-1, with a possible D match to TRBD1 (5 bases). The germline CDR1 and CDR2 sequences are SEHNR and FQNEAQ (reference sequence). Trimming left V 1 base short and J 3 bases short, with 15 bases between. This CDR3 is 16 amino acids long.

The rearrangement joins TRBV4-2 to TRBJ2-5; D is ambiguous. Trimming took off 4 bases at V and 0 bases at J, with 12 bases between the two ends. Per the germline V gene, CDR1 is LGHNA and CDR2 is YNFKEQ. The CDR3 is 15 residues long. As DNA, the CDR3 is TGTGCCAGCAGCCCAGAAGGGCGGTACCAAGAGACCCAGTACTTC. Translating it yields CASSPEGRYQETQYF.

This clonotype was seen many times. The chain carries TRBV4-3 and TRBJ1-5; D gene uncertain. Germline CDR1 is LGHNA and CDR2 is YSLEER. This CDR3 is 14 amino acids long. V shed 1 base and J shed 1 base, with 5 bases lying between them. CDR3 nucleotide sequence: TGCGCCAGCAGCCAAGCACACAGCAATCAGCCCCAGCATTTT. This translates into CASSQAHSNQPQHF.

This clonotype was detected ten times or more. The chain couples TRBV6-4 to TRBJ2-7; the match to TRBD1 covers 10 bases. This CDR3 is built from 14 residues. Germline loops: CDR1 MRHNA, CDR2 SNTAGT. V shed 8 bases and J 1 base; nucleotides not matched to a gene: 5. DNA for the CDR3: TGTGCCAGCCCGGGGACAGGGGTTTCCTACGAGCAGTACTTC. This codes for CASPGTGVSYEQYF.

The rearrangement links TRBV14 to TRBJ2-5, with 11 bases identical to TRBD1. The V segment lost 2 bases and the J segment 3 bases; nucleotides outside the gene matches: 8. Germline assignment: CDR1 SGHDN and CDR2 FVKESK. The CDR3 is made up of 17 amino acids. The CDR3 reads CASSQTGQGEEKETQYF. In nucleotides, the CDR3 is TGTGCCAGCAGCCAAACGGGACAGGGGGAGGAAAAAGAGACCCAGTACTTC.